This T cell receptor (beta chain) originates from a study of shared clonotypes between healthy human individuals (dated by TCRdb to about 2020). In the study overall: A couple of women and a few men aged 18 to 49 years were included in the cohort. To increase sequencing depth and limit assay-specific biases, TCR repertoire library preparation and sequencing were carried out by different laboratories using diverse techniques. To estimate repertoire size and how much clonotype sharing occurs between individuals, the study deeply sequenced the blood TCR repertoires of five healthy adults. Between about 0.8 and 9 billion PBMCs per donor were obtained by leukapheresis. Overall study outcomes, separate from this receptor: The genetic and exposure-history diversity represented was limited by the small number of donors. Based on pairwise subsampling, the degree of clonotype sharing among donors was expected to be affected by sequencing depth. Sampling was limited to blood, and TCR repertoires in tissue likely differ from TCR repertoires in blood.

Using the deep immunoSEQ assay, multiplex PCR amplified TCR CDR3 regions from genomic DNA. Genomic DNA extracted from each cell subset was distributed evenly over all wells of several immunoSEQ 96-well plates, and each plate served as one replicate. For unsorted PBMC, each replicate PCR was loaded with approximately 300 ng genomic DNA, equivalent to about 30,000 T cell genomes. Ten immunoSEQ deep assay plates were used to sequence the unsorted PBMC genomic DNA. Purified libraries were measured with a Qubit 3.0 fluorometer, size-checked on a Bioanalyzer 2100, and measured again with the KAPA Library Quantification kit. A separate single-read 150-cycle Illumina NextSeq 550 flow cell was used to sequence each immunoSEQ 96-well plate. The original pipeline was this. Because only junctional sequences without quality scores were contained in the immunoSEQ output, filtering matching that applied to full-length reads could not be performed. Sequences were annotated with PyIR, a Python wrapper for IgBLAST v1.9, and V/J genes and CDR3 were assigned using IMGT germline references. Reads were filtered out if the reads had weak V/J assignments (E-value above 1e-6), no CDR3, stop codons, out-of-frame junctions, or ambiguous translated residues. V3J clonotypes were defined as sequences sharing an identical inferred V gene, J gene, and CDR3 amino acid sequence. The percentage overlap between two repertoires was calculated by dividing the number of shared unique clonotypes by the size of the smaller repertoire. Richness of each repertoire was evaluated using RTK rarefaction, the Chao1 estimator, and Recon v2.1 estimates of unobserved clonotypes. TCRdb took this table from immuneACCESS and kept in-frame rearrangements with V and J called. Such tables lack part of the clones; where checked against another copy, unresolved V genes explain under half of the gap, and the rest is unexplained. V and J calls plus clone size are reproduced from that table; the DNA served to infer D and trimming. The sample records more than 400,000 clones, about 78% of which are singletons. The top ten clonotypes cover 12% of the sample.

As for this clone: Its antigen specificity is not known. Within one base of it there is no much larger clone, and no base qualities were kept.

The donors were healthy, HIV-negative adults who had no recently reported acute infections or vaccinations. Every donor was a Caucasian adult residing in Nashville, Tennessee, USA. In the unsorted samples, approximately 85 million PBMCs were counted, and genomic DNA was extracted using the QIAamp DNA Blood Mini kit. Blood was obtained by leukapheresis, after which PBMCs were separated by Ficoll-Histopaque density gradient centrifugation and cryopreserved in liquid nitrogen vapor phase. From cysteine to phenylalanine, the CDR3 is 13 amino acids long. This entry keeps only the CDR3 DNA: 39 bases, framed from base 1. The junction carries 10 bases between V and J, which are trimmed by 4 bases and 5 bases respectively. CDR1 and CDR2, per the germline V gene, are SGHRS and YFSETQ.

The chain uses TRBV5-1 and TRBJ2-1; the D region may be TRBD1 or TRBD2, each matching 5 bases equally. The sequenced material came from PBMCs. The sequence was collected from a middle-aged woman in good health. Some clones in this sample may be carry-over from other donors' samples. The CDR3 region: CASSEGPDNEQFF. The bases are TGCGCCAGCAGCGAGGGACCGGACAATGAGCAGTTCTTC.